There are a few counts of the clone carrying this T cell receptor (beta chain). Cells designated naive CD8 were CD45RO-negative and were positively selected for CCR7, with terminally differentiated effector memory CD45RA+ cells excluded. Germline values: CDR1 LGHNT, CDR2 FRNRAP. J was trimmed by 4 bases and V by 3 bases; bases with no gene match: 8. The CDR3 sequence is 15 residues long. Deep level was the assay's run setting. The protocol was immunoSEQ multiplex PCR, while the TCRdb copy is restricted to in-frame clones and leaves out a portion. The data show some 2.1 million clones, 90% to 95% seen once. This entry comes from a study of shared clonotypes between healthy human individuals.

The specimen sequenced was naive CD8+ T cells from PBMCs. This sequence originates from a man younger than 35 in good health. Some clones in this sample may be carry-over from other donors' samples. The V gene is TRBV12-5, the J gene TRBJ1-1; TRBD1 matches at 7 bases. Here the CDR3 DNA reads TGTGCTAGTGGTTTTGACAGGGAAAAGGGCACTGAAGCTTTCTTT. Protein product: CASGFDREKGTEAFF.